This T cell receptor (beta chain) was recovered during a study of T cell changes during pregnancy in multiple sclerosis. Generated by immunoSEQ multiplex PCR, the TCRdb table keeps only in-frame clones and is missing some. Of some 120,000 clones listed, 90% to 95% are singletons. The sequencing here drew on peripheral blood, taken in the third trimester of pregnancy. The source of this sequence is a female donor with multiple sclerosis, enrolled in a pregnancy study.

CDR3 sequence: CASSLGGGIEETQYF. CDR3 DNA: TGCGCCAGCAGCCTGGGTGGGGGGATAGAGGAGACCCAGTACTTC. The rearrangement joins TRBV5-1 to TRBJ2-5, with D possibly TRBD2 on 6 matching bases. Germline assignment: CDR1 SGHRS and CDR2 YFSETQ. The V end lost 4 bases, the J end lost 5 bases, and 18 bases lay between the germline ends. The CDR3 length is 15 residues.